Below, one T cell receptor beta chain is given with its context. Its cognate antigen is unknown. This sample is drawn from a study of T cell responses to AZD1222 COVID-19 vaccine. General study findings and limits: Nearly half of unique spike-specific TCRs reportedly avoided B.1.351 and B.1.1.7 mutated regions. The study identified only five to seven AZD1222 recipients as seropositive at baseline. Spike-specific TCR breadth and depth went up after people got two AZD1222 doses. Samples come after the peak T cell response, not at day 14.

Germline lookup yields CDR1 SEHNR and CDR2 FQNEAQ (reference sequence). This CDR3 region has 15 residues. Trimming took off 0 bases at V and 6 bases at J, with 15 bases between the two ends. Clones were sequenced by immunoSEQ multiplex PCR, and TCRdb holds only the in-frame ones, with some missing. The sample has approximately 120,000 clones, 90% seen once. The specimen was peripheral blood, collected on day 0 of MenACWY control vaccination. The clonotype was recovered from an adult in good health. The chain carries TRBV7-9 and TRBJ2-7, with a weak D call TRBD1 (6 bases). CDR3 coding DNA: TGTGCCAGCAGCTTAGCAACAGGGTCGCAAGGCGAGCAGTACTTC. It is translated as CASSLATGSQGEQYF.